The 27 T cell receptor beta chains listed next were all sequenced from one sample in a study of regulatory T cells in long-lasting Graves disease. Building the TCR beta libraries relied on iRepertoire HTBI primers, and CDR3 regions underwent Arm-PCR. TCRdb re-analysed the multiplex PCR reads in MiXCR, keeping a single row per CDR3 protein. The repertoire holds nearly 350,000 distinct CDR3 sequences, with around a fifth as singletons. The time point was: persistent/refractory GD, antithyroid drugs over 5 years with positive TRAb. Preparation of the TCR library used RNA extracted from PBMCs. Here the sequenced sample was peripheral blood mononuclear cells (PBMCs), taken when the disease was refractory, from a patient treated with antithyroid drugs. These receptors all stem from a female donor with Graves disease.

The rearrangement links TRBV7-2 to TRBJ2-5; either TRBD1 or TRBD2 may supply D (6 bases each). Germline loops: CDR1 SGHTA, CDR2 FQGNSA. Trimming took off 3 bases at V and 9 bases at J, with 17 bases between the two ends. This CDR3 contains 14 residues. CDR3 residues: CASSFGGQGLAQYF. In nucleotides, the CDR3 is TGTGCCAGCAGCTTTGGGGGGCAAGGGTTGGCCCAGTACTTC.

This clonotype was found a few times. The CDR3 DNA reads as TGCGCCAGCAGCTTGGCCAGTCAGGGAGGTGGAGAGACCCAGTACTTC. It is translated as CASSLASQGGGETQYF. The genes are TRBV5-1 and TRBJ2-5, with a weak D call TRBD2 (6 bases). The ends were cut back, 0 bases at V and 4 bases at J, with 16 bases in the middle. The CDR3 runs to 16 residues. CDR1 is SGHRS and CDR2 is YFSETQ in the germline V gene.

This clonotype was seen more than once but under ten times. The V call is TRBV27, the J call TRBJ2-7; tentative D call: TRBD1 (7 bases). CDR1 is MNHEY and CDR2 is SMNVEV in the germline V gene (reference sequence). The CDR3 runs 14 residues. The V gene lost 4 bases and the J gene lost 3 bases, with 13 bases spanning the gap. CDR3 loop: CASSWRGRGYEQYF. In nucleotides, the CDR3 is TGTGCCAGCAGTTGGAGGGGGCGCGGCTACGAGCAGTACTTC.

This chain uses TRBV7-9 with TRBJ1-1; D is undetermined. The CDR3 covers 12 residues. Trimming cost V 5 bases and J 3 bases, with 7 bases left between them. The germline CDR1 and CDR2 sequences are SEHNR and FQNEAQ (reference sequence). The chain's CDR3 is CASSVLHTEAFF. In DNA, the CDR3 is TGTGCCAGCAGCGTGTTACACACTGAAGCTTTCTTT.

This clonotype appeared many times. The chain employs TRBV28 and TRBJ1-5; D is unclear. The V end lost 6 bases, the J end lost 6 bases, and 9 bases lay between the germline ends. The CDR3 consists of 12 residues. Germline assignment: CDR1 MDHEN and CDR2 SYDVKM. The chain's CDR3 is CASRLRSQPQHF. CDR3 nucleotide sequence: TGTGCCAGCAGGCTCCGAAGTCAGCCCCAGCATTTT.

In nucleotides, the CDR3 is TGTGCCAGCAGCCCCCTGGGGGGGGGATCCTACGAGCAGTACTTC. This translates into CASSPLGGGSYEQYF. This rearrangement joins TRBV7-9 to TRBJ2-7, with 7 positions matching TRBD2. The CDR3 is 15 amino acids. CDR1 is SEHNR and CDR2 is FQNEAQ in the germline V gene (reference sequence). Trimming took 5 bases from V and 1 from J; bases not matched to a gene: 8.

This chain connects TRBV12-3 or TRBV12-4 to TRBJ1-2, with D possibly being TRBD1 (5 bases). V gave up 5 bases and J gave up 8 bases, with 12 bases separating them. CDR3 length: 12 amino acids. The CDR3 here is CASSRTTGGYTF. In DNA, the CDR3 is TGTGCCAGCAGTAGGACAACTGGGGGCTACACCTTC.

On this clonotype itself: An end of the junction does not agree with germline; a read error may underlie this. The chain is built from TRBV10-2 and TRBJ2-5; the match to TRBD2 covers 13 bases. This CDR3 spans 16 amino acids. The germline V gene has CDR1 WSHSY and CDR2 SAAADI. CDR3 DNA sequence: TGTGCCAGCGGAAGACTAGCGGGGGGACCGGAAGAGACCCAGTACTTC. It yields the protein CASGRLAGGPEETQYF.

This clonotype has just one count. The chain combines TRBV20-1 with TRBJ2-2, with a tentative D call TRBD1 (6 bases). The CDR3 runs to 16 residues. Germline V gene lookup returns CDR1 DFQATT and CDR2 SNEGSKA (reference sequence). The V and J ends lost 1 base and 0 bases respectively, with 12 bases between them. As DNA, the CDR3 is TGCAGTGCTAGAGGTGGACAGCTCGCGAACACCGGGGAGCTGTTTTTT. Amino acid sequence: CSARGGQLANTGELFF.

The J gene is TRBJ2-2, the V gene TRBV12-3 or TRBV12-4; the match to TRBD2 covers 13 bases. This CDR3 comprises 16 residues. With 4 bases clipped from V and 4 bases from J, the junction kept 3 bases outside the gene matches. The CDR3 spells CASSSGLAGITGELFF. The CDR3 nucleotides are TGTGCCAGCAGTTCGGGACTAGCGGGGATCACCGGGGAGCTGTTTTTT.

This clonotype was observed many times. The rearrangement uses TRBV24-1 and TRBJ1-2, with 8 bases aligning to TRBD1. Per the germline V gene, CDR1 is KGHDR and CDR2 is SFDVKD. V lost 4 bases to trimming and J lost 2 bases; unmatched junction nucleotides: 5. CDR3 length equals 15 residues. CDR3: CATSDPGQVNYGYTF. CDR3 DNA sequence: TGTGCCACCAGTGACCCGGGACAGGTGAACTATGGCTACACCTTC.

The table lists this clonotype with a few counts. This chain links TRBV4-3 with TRBJ1-2; D might be TRBD1 (6 bases). Per germline, CDR1 LGHNA and CDR2 YSLEER. This CDR3 is 15 amino acids long. Trimming left V 0 bases short and J 7 bases short, with 15 bases between. CDR3 region: CASSQDTRGPGGYTF. The CDR3 nucleotides read TGCGCCAGCAGCCAAGATACGCGGGGGCCGGGTGGCTACACCTTC.

The CDR3 nucleotides read TGTGCCAGCAGCCGTGATTCAGGGTTACTCTACAATGAGCAGTTCTTC. It translates to CASSRDSGLLYNEQFF. V gene TRBV6-1 combines with J gene TRBJ2-1; tentatively, D is TRBD1 (5 bases). Germline loops: CDR1 MNHNS, CDR2 SASEGT. The CDR3 consists of 16 residues. Trimming removed 6 bases from V and 3 bases from J, with 18 bases in between.

This chain uses TRBV20-1 with TRBJ1-1; a weak D match, TRBD1 (5 bases). Deletions cut 1 base from V and 5 bases from J, with 14 bases between. The CDR3 length is 14 residues. CDR1 and CDR2 from the germline V gene are DFQATT and SNEGSKA (reference sequence). The CDR3 nucleotides read TGCAGTGCTAGAGGTGGGGGGATCTGGACTGAAGCTTTCTTT. Translating it yields CSARGGGIWTEAFF.

The sample holds a few counts of this clonotype. The chain carries TRBV3-1 and TRBJ1-2; D remains ambiguous. Trimming took off 6 bases at V and 6 bases at J, with 17 bases between the two ends. The CDR3 loop spans 14 amino acids. Germline CDR1 and CDR2: LGHDT and YNNKEL (reference sequence). CDR3 amino acids: CASRQLAGSDGYTF. CDR3 sequence (DNA): TGTGCCAGCAGGCAACTAGCGGGGAGTGATGGCTACACCTTC.

The rearrangement uses TRBV5-6 and TRBJ1-1; D ambiguous. CDR3 size: 10 residues. V was cut by 0 bases and J by 11 bases, with 5 bases left in between. Germline-derived CDR1 and CDR2 are SGHDT and YYEEEE. CDR3 sequence (DNA): TGTGCCAGCAGCTTGGTCGGGGCTTTCTTT. Translated, it gives CASSLVGAFF.

This clonotype appeared many times. This chain uses TRBV19 with TRBJ1-1; D may be TRBD1 (6 bases). The CDR3 is 14 amino acids. V lost 5 bases and J lost 4, with 14 bases in between. Germline values: CDR1 LNHDA, CDR2 SQIVND (reference sequence). The CDR3 protein is CASSEDRRGTEAFF. Here the CDR3 DNA reads TGTGCCAGTAGTGAAGACAGGAGGGGCACTGAAGCTTTCTTT.

There are many counts of this clonotype. This chain links TRBV12-3 or TRBV12-4 with TRBJ1-3; D perhaps matches TRBD1 (5 bases). The CDR3 extends over 15 amino acids. The V end was cut by 4 bases, the J end by 0 bases, with 10 bases between. CDR3 amino acids: CASSSPGGSGNTIYF. CDR3 in DNA: TGTGCCAGCAGTTCCCCCGGGGGCTCTGGAAACACCATATATTTT.

Comment on this clonotype: This may come from a read error, since a much larger clone is one base off. V is TRBV6-5 and J is TRBJ2-6, with D tentatively TRBD1 (5 bases). The CDR3 is 15 amino acids. Germline V gene sequence: CDR1 MNHEY, CDR2 SVGAGI. CDR3 sequence: CASSYVRSGANALTF. The CDR3 DNA is TGTGCCAGCAGTTACGTCCGAAGTGGGGCCAACGCCCTGACTTTC.

This clonotype came up a few times. This sequence joins TRBV11-2 and TRBJ2-1, with D possibly matching TRBD2 (5 bases). Germline CDR1 is SGHAT and CDR2 is FQNNGV. Between the trimmed V and J ends, which lost 2 bases and 0 bases, there was a span of 14 bases. The CDR3 spans 17 residues. CDR3 sequence: CASSLTPRVSSYNEQFF. DNA for the CDR3: TGTGCCAGCAGCTTAACTCCGCGGGTAAGCTCCTACAATGAGCAGTTCTTC.

Ten or more counts support this clonotype. This chain connects TRBV2 to TRBJ2-1; D possibly corresponds to TRBD1 (8 bases). V was pared by 11 bases and J by 6 bases, with 17 bases between. The CDR3 extends over 13 amino acids. Germline V gene data show CDR1 as SNHLY and CDR2 as FYNNEI. CDR3 amino acids: CALGQGGRNEQFF. The CDR3 DNA reads TGTGCCTTAGGACAGGGAGGGCGCAATGAGCAGTTCTTC.

This clonotype turned up a few times. V usage is TRBV4-1 and J usage is TRBJ2-2, with 9 bases that match TRBD2. With 3 bases clipped from V and 4 bases from J, the junction kept 12 bases outside the gene matches. This CDR3 is built from 18 residues. The germline gives CDR1 MGHRA, CDR2 YSYEKL. CDR3 loop: CASSHLGLSGRVTGELFF. CDR3 in DNA: TGCGCCAGCAGCCACTTGGGCCTTAGCGGGAGAGTCACCGGGGAGCTGTTTTTT.

V is TRBV3-1 and J is TRBJ1-1; D ambiguous. V dropped 5 bases and J dropped 5 bases, with 9 bases sitting between them. In germline, CDR1 is LGHDT, CDR2 YNNKEL (reference sequence). The length of the CDR3 is 12 residues. The CDR3 protein is CASSAPGTEAFF. The CDR3 region has the DNA TGTGCCAGCAGCGCCCCGGGGACTGAAGCTTTCTTT.

This clonotype was counted at least ten times. The DNA of the CDR3 is TGTGCCAGCAGTTACGGGTATGAAGCTTTCTTT. Protein: CASSYGYEAFF. The chain recombines TRBV6-2 or TRBV6-3 with TRBJ1-1, with D hard to call. The CDR3 extends over 11 amino acids. Per germline, CDR1 MNHEY and CDR2 SVGEGT. Trimming removed 2 bases at V and 7 bases at J, with 5 bases between.

This clonotype was recorded many times. The V call is TRBV12-3 or TRBV12-4, the J call TRBJ1-4; D uncertain. The CDR3 runs to 15 residues. The V end lost 5 bases, the J end lost 7 bases, and 17 bases lay between the germline ends. The DNA of the CDR3 is TGTGCCAGCAGTCCCCCCGGCAGGCAATCTGAAAAACTGTTTTTT. As protein: CASSPPGRQSEKLFF.

Remarks on this clonotype: An end of the junction does not agree with germline; a read error may underlie this. V usage is TRBV27 and J usage is TRBJ1-6; a weak D match, TRBD1 (5 bases). Germline V gene data show CDR1 as MNHEY and CDR2 as SMNVEV (reference sequence). CDR3 size: 17 residues. The CDR3 is CASSLHGLSGRRSPPHF. In DNA form, the CDR3 reads TGTGCCAGCAGTCTACATGGCCTGTCAGGGAGGCGGTCACCCCCCCACTTT.

The chain uses TRBV3-1 and TRBJ2-2; D is perhaps TRBD1 (6 bases). This CDR3 comprises 15 residues. Per the germline V gene, CDR1 is LGHDT and CDR2 is YNNKEL (reference sequence). Between the trimmed V and J ends, which lost 3 bases and 5 bases, there was a span of 13 bases. The CDR3 region is CASSQGTPRTGELFF. The CDR3 DNA reads TGTGCCAGCAGCCAGGGGACACCAAGAACCGGGGAGCTGTTTTTT.